This T cell receptor (beta chain) was profiled in a study of blood T cell repertoires in COVID-19. As processed by the authors: Nucleated cell counts were estimated from reference gene primer amplification. TCRdb's table, derived via immunoSEQ multiplex PCR, lists solely in-frame clones and lacks some. D and trimming were read from the DNA, whereas the V and J calls and clone size are those reported in that table. The repertoire has a few hundred thousand clones, roughly 88% of them found once; the top ten carry 0.75% to 1%. The specimen was PBMCs or T cells enriched from blood (not recorded which). The TCR sequence derives from a woman younger than 45 who had recovered from COVID-19.

DNA of the CDR3: TGTGCCAGCAGGCGAGATGGTAACTATGGCTACACCTTC. The encoded protein is CASRRDGNYGYTF. V and J are TRBV6-5 and TRBJ1-2; D is undetermined. Trimming shortened V by 6 bases and J by 1 base, and 9 bases separated the two germline ends. In germline, CDR1 is MNHEY, CDR2 SVGAGI. CDR3 length equals 13 residues.